This T cell receptor beta chain was profiled in a study of cytomegalovirus exposure and HLA in healthy donors. Study-wide results and limits: Later analysis placed DRB1 highest and HLA-C lowest in TCR association rates, which differed by HLA locus. It was confirmed in vitro that a few of the CMV-associated chains were specific for CMV antigens. TRBV6-2, TRBV6-3 and some other V segments were excluded as indistinguishable. TCR beta V segments were, for the most part, productive about 87% or about 30% of the time in an earlier analysis.

The PCR ran on 60 Vbeta and 13 Jbeta primers. Here immunoSEQ multiplex PCR was the method, and the copy in TCRdb shows in-frame clones only, minus some. Seen here are fewer than 200,000 clones, around 76% observed once, and the top ten hold around 6.9%. This CDR3 comprises 16 residues. Germline V CDR1 and CDR2: SGHAT, FQNNGV. V lost 5 bases, J lost 0 bases, and 15 bases lay in between. To note about this clone: Its matching antigen is unknown.

Sequencing was carried out using PBMCs. The J gene is TRBJ2-3, the V gene TRBV11-2, with D maybe TRBD2 (6 bases). This TCR derives from a man in his forties or fifties in good health and CMV-seropositive. The DNA for the CDR3 is TGTGCCAGCAGCGCCTTGCGCGGGGTCAGCACAGATACGCAGTATTTT. As protein: CASSALRGVSTDTQYF.